A single sample gave rise to the 12 T cell receptor beta chains below, sequenced in a study of blood T cell repertoires in COVID-19. TCRdb's table, derived via immunoSEQ multiplex PCR, lists solely in-frame clones and lacks some. The sample holds 200,000 to 250,000 clones; more than 80% are singletons and the top ten take over 3%. Sample: PBMCs or T cells enriched from blood (not recorded which). These receptors all stem from a woman aged 35 to 49 with acute COVID-19.

V is TRBV21-1 and J is TRBJ1-4; TRBD1, the table's D call, was not compared with the DNA. TRBV21-1 is listed as a pseudogene. There are 16 residues in the CDR3. CDR3 DNA sequence: TGTGCCAGCAGCATGGGGACAGGGGGCGCGTATGAAAAACTGTTTTTT. As protein: CASSMGTGGAYEKLFF.

CDR3 sequence reads: CASSEFRDRGQPQHF. CDR3 sequence (DNA): TGTGCCAGCAGTGAATTCCGGGACAGGGGTCAGCCCCAGCATTTT. The chain is built from TRBV6-1 and TRBJ1-5, with 10 bases fitting TRBD1. The V gene end was trimmed by 2 bases and the J gene end by 6 bases; junction bases not matched to a gene: 4. Per germline, CDR1 MNHNS and CDR2 SASEGT. The CDR3 consists of 15 residues.

V gene TRBV6-5 combines with J gene TRBJ2-1; TRBD2 aligns across 14 bases. This CDR3 comprises 15 residues. Unmatched junction bases numbered 2, after V lost 5 bases and J lost 5 bases. Per the germline V gene, CDR1 is MNHEY and CDR2 is SVGAGI. CDR3 protein: CASSRLAGGNNEQFF. CDR3 DNA sequence: TGTGCCAGCAGTAGACTAGCGGGGGGGAACAATGAGCAGTTCTTC.

This rearrangement joins TRBV4-1 to TRBJ2-7, with 9 nucleotides matching TRBD2. CDR1 and CDR2 from the germline V gene are MGHRA and YSYEKL. The CDR3 runs 14 residues. The V gene end was trimmed by 3 bases and the J gene end by 2 bases; junction bases not matched to a gene: 2. The CDR3 spells CASSQGLATYEQYV. The CDR3 nucleotides are TGCGCCAGCAGCCAGGGACTAGCAACCTACGAGCAGTACGTC.

The chain recombines TRBV6-5 with TRBJ1-5; D possibly corresponds to TRBD1 (5 bases). Deletions cut 2 bases from V and 2 bases from J, with 10 bases between. CDR3 length: 15 residues. CDR1 is MNHEY and CDR2 is SVGAGI in the germline V gene. In DNA form, the CDR3 reads TGTGCCAGCAGTTACGGAGGGGCGCGCAATCAGCCCCAGCATTTT. This encodes CASSYGGARNQPQHF.

Regarding this clone: The identical CDR3 is also encoded by other nucleotide sequences in the sample. CDR3 DNA: TGTGCCAGCTCCCTCTCAGGGGGGAACACTGAAGCTTTCTTT. This codes for CASSLSGGNTEAFF. This chain links TRBV18 with TRBJ1-1; 7 nucleotides agree with TRBD1. The CDR3 runs 14 residues. J was trimmed by 1 base and V by 6 bases; bases with no gene match: 5. Looked up from germline, CDR1 is KGHSH and CDR2 is LQKENI.

The V call is TRBV7-2, the J call TRBJ2-5, with D possibly TRBD1 on 5 matching bases. Trimming left V 2 bases short and J 4 bases short, with 8 bases between. This CDR3 has 13 amino acids. CDR1 is SGHTA and CDR2 is FQGNSA in the germline V gene. The CDR3 nucleotides read TGTGCCAGCAGCTTAAGTCAGGGAGAGACCCAGTACTTC. Encoded protein: CASSLSQGETQYF.

The gene calls are TRBV28 and TRBJ1-5, with a weak D call TRBD1 (6 bases). Germline values: CDR1 MDHEN, CDR2 SYDVKM. V was shortened by 9 bases and J by 6 bases, with 12 bases between the two germline ends. There are 12 residues in the CDR3. The CDR3 protein is CASLQGVQPQHF. CDR3 in DNA: TGTGCCAGTCTACAGGGAGTTCAGCCCCAGCATTTT.

The rearrangement links TRBV6-1 to TRBJ1-2; 8 nucleotides agree with TRBD1. The V gene end was trimmed by 2 bases and the J gene end by 5 bases; junction bases not matched to a gene: 7. This CDR3 spans 15 amino acids. Germline V lookup: CDR1 MNHNS, CDR2 SASEGT. This chain's CDR3 is CASSEPQGATYGYTF. CDR3 coding DNA: TGTGCCAGCAGTGAACCCCAGGGGGCTACTTATGGCTACACCTTC.

The chain joins TRBV18 to TRBJ1-1; no reliable D call. The length of the CDR3 is 13 residues. The germline V and J ends were trimmed by 4 bases and 0 bases, with 6 bases remaining between them. CDR1 and CDR2 from the germline V gene are KGHSH and LQKENI. CDR3 DNA: TGTGCCAGCTCACTAACAGTGAACACTGAAGCTTTCTTT. This encodes CASSLTVNTEAFF.

V usage is TRBV5-1 and J usage is TRBJ1-1, with 8 bases fitting TRBD1. Trimming at V came to 4 bases and at J to 7 bases, leaving 6 bases not matched to a gene. CDR1 is SGHRS and CDR2 is YFSETQ in the germline V gene. The CDR3 is 13 residues long. The CDR3 nucleotides are TGCGCCAGCAGCGCTGGACAGGGCGTTGAAGCTTTCTTT. It encodes CASSAGQGVEAFF.

V is TRBV6-2 or TRBV6-3 and J is TRBJ1-5; 7 nucleotides match TRBD1. Germline V CDR1 and CDR2: MNHEY, SVGEGT. Trimming took 4 bases from V and 2 from J; bases not matched to a gene: 8. The CDR3 runs 16 residues. The CDR3 nucleotides are TGTGCCAGCAGTTCGGCGACAGGGCGTCGCAATCAGCCCCAGCATTTT. Protein product: CASSSATGRRNQPQHF.